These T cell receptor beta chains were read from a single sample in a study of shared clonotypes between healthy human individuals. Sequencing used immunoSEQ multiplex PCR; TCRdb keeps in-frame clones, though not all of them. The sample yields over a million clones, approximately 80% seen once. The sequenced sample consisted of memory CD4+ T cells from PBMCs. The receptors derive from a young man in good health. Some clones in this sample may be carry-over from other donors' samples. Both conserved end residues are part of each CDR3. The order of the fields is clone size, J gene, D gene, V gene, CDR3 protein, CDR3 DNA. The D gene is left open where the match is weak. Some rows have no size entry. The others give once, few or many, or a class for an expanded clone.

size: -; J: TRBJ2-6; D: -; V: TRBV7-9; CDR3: CASSLSGGVNVLTF; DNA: TGTGCCAGCAGCTTATCGGGTGGGGTCAACGTCCTGACTTTC
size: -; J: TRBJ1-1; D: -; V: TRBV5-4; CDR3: CASSLAGFNTEAFF; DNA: TGTGCCAGCAGCTTAGCAGGGTTCAACACTGAAGCTTTCTTT
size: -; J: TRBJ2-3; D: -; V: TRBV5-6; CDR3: CASSFEPGGTDTQYF; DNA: TGTGCCAGCAGCTTTGAGCCAGGGGGCACAGATACGCAGTATTTT
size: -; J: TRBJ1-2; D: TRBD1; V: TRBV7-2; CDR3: CASSLVPGQGNYGYTF; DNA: TGTGCCAGCAGCTTAGTTCCGGGACAGGGCAACTATGGCTACACCTTC
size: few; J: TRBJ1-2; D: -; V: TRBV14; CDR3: CASRYHRPWGYTF; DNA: TGTGCCAGCAGATACCATCGGCCGTGGGGGTACACCTTC
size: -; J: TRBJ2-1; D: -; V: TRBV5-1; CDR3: CASRLQEPYNEQFF; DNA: TGCGCCAGTCGTCTACAGGAACCTTACAATGAGCAGTTCTTC
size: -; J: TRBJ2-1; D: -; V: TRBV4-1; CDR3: CASSHTTARAVNNEQFF; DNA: TGCGCCAGCAGCCACACGACCGCGCGGGCCGTTAACAATGAGCAGTTCTTC
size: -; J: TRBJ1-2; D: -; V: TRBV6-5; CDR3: CASSYLGASNYGYTF; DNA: TGTGCCAGCAGTTACTTGGGGGCCTCTAACTATGGCTACACCTTC
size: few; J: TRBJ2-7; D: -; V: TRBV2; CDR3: CASVLGESSYEQYF; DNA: TGTGCCAGCGTTCTGGGCGAGAGCTCCTACGAGCAGTACTTC
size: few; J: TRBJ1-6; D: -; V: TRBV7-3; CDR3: CASSSGRGPNSPLHF; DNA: TGTGCCAGCAGCTCCGGACGGGGGCCCAATTCACCCCTCCACTTT
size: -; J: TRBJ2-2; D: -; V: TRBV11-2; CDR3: CASSLDPITGELFF; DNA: TGTGCCAGCAGCTTAGATCCCATTACCGGGGAGCTGTTTTTT
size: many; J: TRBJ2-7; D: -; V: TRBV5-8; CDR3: CASSSPGQSF; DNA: TGTGCCAGCAGCTCACCGGGCCAATCCTTC
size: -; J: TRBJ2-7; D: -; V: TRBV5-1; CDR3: CASSLSDSSYEQYF; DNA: TGCGCCAGCAGCTTGAGTGACAGCTCCTACGAGCAGTACTTC
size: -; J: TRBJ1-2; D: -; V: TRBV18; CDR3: CASSPRQALLEGDGYTF; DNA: TGTGCCAGCTCACCAAGACAGGCTCTGTTGGAGGGGGATGGCTACACCTTC
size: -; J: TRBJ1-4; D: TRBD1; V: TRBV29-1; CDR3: CSVDVPTGVGEKLFF; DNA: TGCAGCGTTGACGTACCGACAGGGGTCGGTGAAAAACTGTTTTTT
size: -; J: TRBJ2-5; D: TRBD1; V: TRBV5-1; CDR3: CASSSGTVFQETQYF; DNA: TGCGCCAGCAGCTCCGGGACAGTATTCCAAGAGACCCAGTACTTC
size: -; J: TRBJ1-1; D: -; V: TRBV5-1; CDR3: CASSRVTNTEAFF; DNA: TGCGCCAGCAGCAGGGTGACGAACACTGAAGCTTTCTTT
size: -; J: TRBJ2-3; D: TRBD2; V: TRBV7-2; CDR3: CASKRRGGGDTQYF; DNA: TGTGCCAGCAAACGTCGGGGCGGGGGAGATACGCAGTATTTT
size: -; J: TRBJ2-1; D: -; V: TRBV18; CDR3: CASSPRSGPYNEQFF; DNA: TGTGCCAGCTCACCACGGAGCGGCCCCTACAATGAGCAGTTCTTC
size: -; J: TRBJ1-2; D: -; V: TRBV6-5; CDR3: CASSYRDYYGYTF; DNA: TGTGCCAGCAGTTACCGGGACTACTATGGCTACACCTTC
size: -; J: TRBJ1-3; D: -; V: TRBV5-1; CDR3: CASSLALQISGNTIYF; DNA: TGCGCCAGCAGCTTGGCCTTACAGATCTCTGGAAACACCATATATTTT
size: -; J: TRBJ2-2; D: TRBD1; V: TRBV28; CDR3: CASKQGARGTGELFF; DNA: TGTGCCAGCAAACAGGGGGCGAGGGGCACCGGGGAGCTGTTTTTT
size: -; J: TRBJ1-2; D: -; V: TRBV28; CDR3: CASSLSPYLDYGYTF; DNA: TGTGCCAGCAGTTTATCCCCCTATCTAGACTATGGCTACACCTTC
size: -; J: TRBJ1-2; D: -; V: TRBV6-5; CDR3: CATGTIPNYGYTF; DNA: TGTGCCACGGGAACAATACCTAACTATGGCTACACCTTC
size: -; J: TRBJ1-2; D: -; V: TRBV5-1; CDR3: CASSLYGTDYGYTF; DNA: TGCGCCAGCAGCTTGTACGGGACCGACTATGGCTACACCTTC
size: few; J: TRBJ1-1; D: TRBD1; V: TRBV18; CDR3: CASSPAGGAGMNTEAFF; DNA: TGTGCCAGCTCACCAGCAGGGGGCGCAGGTATGAACACTGAAGCTTTCTTT
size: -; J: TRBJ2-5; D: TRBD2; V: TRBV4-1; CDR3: CASSQVAGYQETQYF; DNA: TGCGCCAGCAGCCAGGTAGCGGGCTACCAAGAGACCCAGTACTTC
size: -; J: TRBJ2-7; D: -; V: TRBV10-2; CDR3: CAPPEAHEQYF; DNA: TGCGCCCCCCCGGAGGCCCACGAGCAGTACTTC
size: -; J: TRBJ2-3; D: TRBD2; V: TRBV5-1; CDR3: CASNFGLVADTQYF; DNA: TGCGCCAGCAACTTTGGACTAGTCGCAGATACGCAGTATTTT
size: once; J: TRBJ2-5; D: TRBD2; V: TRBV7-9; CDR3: CASSLGLAGGQETQYF; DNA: TGTGCCAGCAGCTTGGGTCTAGCGGGTGGGCAAGAGACCCAGTACTTC
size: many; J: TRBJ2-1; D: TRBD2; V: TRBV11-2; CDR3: CASSLDGGLMQFF; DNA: TGTGCCAGCAGCTTAGATGGGGGACTAATGCAGTTCTTC
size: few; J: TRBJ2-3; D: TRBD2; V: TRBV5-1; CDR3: CASSLAGGPSTDTQYF; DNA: TGCGCCAGCAGCTTGGCGGGAGGGCCTAGCACAGATACGCAGTATTTT
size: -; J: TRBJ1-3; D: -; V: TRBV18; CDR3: CASSPTIGTSGNTIYF; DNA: TGTGCCAGCTCACCAACGATCGGGACCTCTGGAAACACCATATATTTT
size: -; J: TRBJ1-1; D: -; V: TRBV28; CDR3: CASSRHLTEAFF; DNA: TGTGCCAGCAGTAGACATTTAACTGAAGCTTTCTTT
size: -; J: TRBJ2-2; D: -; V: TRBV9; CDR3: CASSVVSNYANTGELFF; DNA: TGTGCCAGCAGCGTAGTGAGTAACTACGCGAACACCGGGGAGCTGTTTTTT
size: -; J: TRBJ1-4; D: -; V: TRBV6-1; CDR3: CASRDDHEKLFF; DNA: TGTGCCAGCCGGGACGATCATGAAAAACTGTTTTTT
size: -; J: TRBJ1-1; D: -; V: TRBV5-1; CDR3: CASSLATENTEAFF; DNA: TGCGCCAGCAGCTTGGCCACAGAGAACACTGAAGCTTTCTTT
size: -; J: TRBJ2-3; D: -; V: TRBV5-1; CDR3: CASYLGAGFTDTQYF; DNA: TGCGCCAGCTACCTTGGGGCGGGGTTCACAGATACGCAGTATTTT
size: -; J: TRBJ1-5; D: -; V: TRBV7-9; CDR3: CASSPGGRFQPQHF; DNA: TGTGCCAGCAGCCCGGGGGGTAGGTTTCAGCCCCAGCATTTT
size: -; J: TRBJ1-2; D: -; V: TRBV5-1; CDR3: CASSLAFGMDYGYTF; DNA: TGCGCCAGCAGCTTGGCCTTTGGAATGGACTATGGCTACACCTTC
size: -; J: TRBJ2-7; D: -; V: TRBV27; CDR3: CASSSSTVSYEQYF; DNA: TGTGCCAGCAGTTCATCGACGGTTTCCTACGAGCAGTACTTC
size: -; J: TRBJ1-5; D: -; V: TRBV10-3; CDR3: CAISESPGATRGSNQPQHF; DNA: TGTGCCATCAGTGAGTCCCCAGGGGCGACGAGGGGAAGCAATCAGCCCCAGCATTTT
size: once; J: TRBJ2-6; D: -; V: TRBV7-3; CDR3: CASSPGGANVLTF; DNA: TGTGCCAGCAGCCCCGGTGGGGCCAACGTCCTGACTTTC
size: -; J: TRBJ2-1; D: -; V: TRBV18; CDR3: CASSPFSGRDILNEQFF; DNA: TGTGCCAGCTCACCATTTTCAGGGCGGGATATCCTCAATGAGCAGTTCTTC
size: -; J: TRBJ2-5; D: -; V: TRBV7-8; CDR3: CASSPRGQGGSTETQYF; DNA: TGTGCCAGCAGCCCGCGCGGACAGGGAGGGTCGACAGAGACCCAGTACTTC
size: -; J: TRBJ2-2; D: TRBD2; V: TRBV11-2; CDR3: CASSISGRGGELFF; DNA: TGTGCCAGCAGCATTAGCGGGAGAGGCGGGGAGCTGTTTTTT
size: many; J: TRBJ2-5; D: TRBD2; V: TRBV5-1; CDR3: CASSYQFGTSGGGTQYF; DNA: TGCGCCAGCAGCTACCAGTTCGGGACTAGCGGGGGGGGCACCCAGTACTTC
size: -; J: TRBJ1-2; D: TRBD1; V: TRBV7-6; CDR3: CASSLSPGQGKYGYTF; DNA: TGTGCCAGCAGCTTATCCCCCGGACAGGGGAAATATGGCTACACCTTC
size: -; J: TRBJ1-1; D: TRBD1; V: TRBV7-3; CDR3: CASSRTGRSTEAFF; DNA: TGTGCCAGCAGCAGGACAGGGAGGAGCACTGAAGCTTTCTTT
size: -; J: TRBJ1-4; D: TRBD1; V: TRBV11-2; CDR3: CASTQTGGNEKLFF; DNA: TGTGCCAGCACCCAGACAGGGGGGAATGAAAAACTGTTTTTT
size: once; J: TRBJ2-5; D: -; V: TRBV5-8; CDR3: CASSLDLGTQYF; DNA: TGTGCCAGCAGCTTAGACTTGGGGACCCAGTACTTC
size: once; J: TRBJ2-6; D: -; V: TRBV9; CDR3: CASSGGLPSGANVLTF; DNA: TGTGCCAGCAGTGGAGGACTTCCCTCTGGGGCCAACGTCCTGACTTTC
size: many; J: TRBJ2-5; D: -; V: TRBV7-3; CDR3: CASSFGSQETQYF; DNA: TGTGCCAGCAGCTTTGGGTCCCAAGAGACCCAGTACTTC
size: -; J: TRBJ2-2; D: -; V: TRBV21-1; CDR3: CASSKDRGIGTGELFF; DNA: TGTGCCAGCAGCAAAGACAGGGGAATCGGCACCGGGGAGCTGTTTTTT
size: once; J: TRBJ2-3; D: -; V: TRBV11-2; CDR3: CASSSTYPAGTQYF; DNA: TGTGCCAGCAGCTCTACCTACCCCGCGGGTACGCAGTATTTT
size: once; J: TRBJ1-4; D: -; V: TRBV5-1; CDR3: CASSLVGGSNEKLFF; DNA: TGCGCCAGCAGCTTGGTCGGGGGTTCTAATGAAAAACTGTTTTTT
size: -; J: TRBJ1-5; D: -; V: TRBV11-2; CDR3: CASSSLRDGSNQPQHF; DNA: TGTGCCAGCAGCTCACTCCGGGACGGGAGCAATCAGCCCCAGCATTTT
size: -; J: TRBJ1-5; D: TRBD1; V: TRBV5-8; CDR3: CASSRGQGVTSNQPQHF; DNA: TGTGCCAGCAGCCGGGGGCAGGGGGTGACTAGCAATCAGCCCCAGCATTTT
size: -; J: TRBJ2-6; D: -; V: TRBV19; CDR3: CASSNLRRTSGANVLTF; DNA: TGTGCCAGTAGTAATTTGCGCAGGACCTCTGGGGCCAACGTCCTGACTTTC